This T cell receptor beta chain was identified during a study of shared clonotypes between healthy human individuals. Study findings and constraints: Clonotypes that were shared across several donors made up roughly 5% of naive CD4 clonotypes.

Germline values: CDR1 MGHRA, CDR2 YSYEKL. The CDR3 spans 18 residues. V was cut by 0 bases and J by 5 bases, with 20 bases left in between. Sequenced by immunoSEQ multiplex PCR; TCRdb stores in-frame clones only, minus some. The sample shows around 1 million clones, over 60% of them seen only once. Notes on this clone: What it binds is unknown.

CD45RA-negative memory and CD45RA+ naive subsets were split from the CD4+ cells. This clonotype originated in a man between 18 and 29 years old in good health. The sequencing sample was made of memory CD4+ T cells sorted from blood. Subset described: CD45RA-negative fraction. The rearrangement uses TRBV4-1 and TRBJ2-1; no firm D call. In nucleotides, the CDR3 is TGCGCCAGCAGCCAAGATCGGCAATATGTCGGCCCGCACAATGAGCAGTTCTTC. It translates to CASSQDRQYVGPHNEQFF.